What follows are 10 T cell receptor beta chains derived from one specimen sequenced in a study of T cell responses to AZD1222 COVID-19 vaccine. Sequencing was performed with immunoSEQ multiplex PCR; in TCRdb, only in-frame clones are kept and a portion is missing. The sample includes about 69,000 clones, around four fifths of them seen just once. Sequenced material: peripheral blood, taken 28 days after the second AZD1222 dose. All receptors come from an adult who received the AZD1222 COVID-19 vaccine.

The CDR3 region is CASSSQGGAPGETQYF. The CDR3 DNA reads TGTGCCAGCAGCTCCCAAGGGGGCGCCCCGGGAGAGACCCAGTACTTC. V and J are TRBV5-6 and TRBJ2-5; 7 bases map to TRBD1. V lost 3 bases and J lost 4; bases outside the gene matches: 12. This CDR3 has 16 residues. CDR1 and CDR2 (germline): SGHDT, YYEEEE.

The chain carries TRBV12-3 or TRBV12-4 and TRBJ1-2; the match to TRBD1 covers 9 bases. V trimming: 9 bases; J trimming: 14 bases; junction bases outside the gene matches: 16. The CDR3 extends over 13 amino acids. The CDR3 protein is CASSQTETGGRTF. CDR3 DNA sequence: TGTGCCAGTTCACAGACAGAGACAGGGGGGAGGACCTTC.

This clone showed up just a few times. V and J are TRBV6-1 and TRBJ1-6; D is undetermined. The germline V gene encodes CDR1 MNHNS and CDR2 SASEGT. Trimming removed 2 bases at V and 6 bases at J, with 8 bases between. This CDR3 is 14 amino acids long. The CDR3 nucleotides are TGTGCCAGCAGTGAATGGGCAGTTAATTCACCCCTCCACTTT. Translation gives CASSEWAVNSPLHF.

The V gene is TRBV27, the J gene TRBJ2-1; D possibly corresponds to TRBD1 (5 bases). V was pared by 5 bases and J by 4 bases, with 15 bases between. The CDR3 is 15 amino acids. The germline V gene encodes CDR1 MNHEY and CDR2 SMNVEV (reference sequence). Written as DNA, the CDR3 is TGTGCCAGCAGTCCAAACAGGAACCCTTACAATGAGCAGTTCTTC. This gives the protein CASSPNRNPYNEQFF.

The chain has TRBV7-9 and TRBJ1-1; D is uncertain. The V end lost 3 bases, the J end lost 7 bases, and 9 bases lay between the germline ends. The length of the CDR3 is 12 residues. CDR1 and CDR2 (germline): SEHNR, FQNEAQ (reference sequence). The CDR3 coding sequence is TGTGCCAGCAGCTTTCGCTCCCTTGAAGCTTTCTTT. Encoded protein: CASSFRSLEAFF.

The chain carries TRBV11-2 and TRBJ2-7; D call uncertain. This CDR3 is 14 amino acids long. Trimming removed 0 bases at V and 1 base at J, with 7 bases between. Germline V gives CDR1 SGHAT, CDR2 FQNNGV. CDR3 amino acids: CASSLEMGSYEQYF. CDR3 in DNA: TGTGCCAGCAGCTTAGAGATGGGGTCCTACGAGCAGTACTTC.

The table lists this clone with a few counts. V gene TRBV10-3 combines with J gene TRBJ2-5; TRBD2 aligns across 9 bases. The V segment lost 7 bases and the J segment 5 bases; nucleotides outside the gene matches: 8. This CDR3 has 14 amino acids. Germline-derived CDR1 and CDR2 are ENHRY and SYGVKD. The CDR3 DNA reads TGTGCCATCAATGGCGGGGGGGCGGATGAGACCCAGTACTTC. Its translation: CAINGGGADETQYF.

This chain uses TRBV5-5 with TRBJ1-1; D not resolved. Trimming stripped 3 bases from V and 0 bases from J, with 6 bases between. The CDR3 has 13 residues. Germline V gives CDR1 SGHKS, CDR2 YYEKEE (reference sequence). CDR3 coding DNA: TGTGCCAGCAGCTCATACCTGAACACTGAAGCTTTCTTT. It codes for CASSSYLNTEAFF.

This clone was counted between two and nine times. This sequence joins TRBV29-1 and TRBJ2-5; 9 bases fit TRBD1. Losses at the gene ends were 7 bases for V and 7 bases for J; bases not matched to a gene: 10. The length of the CDR3 is 13 residues. The germline CDR1 and CDR2 sequences are SQVTM and ANQGSEA. This CDR3 reads CSGGDRAGGTQYF. DNA of the CDR3: TGCAGCGGTGGGGACAGGGCCGGTGGGACCCAGTACTTC. The full variable domain, rest sourced from reference TRBV29-1 and TRBJ2-5, is SAVISQKPSRDICQRGTSLTIQCQVDSQVTMMFWYRQQPGQSLTLIATANQGSEATYESGFVIDKFPISRPNLTFSTLTVSNMSPEDSSIYLCSGGDRAGGTQYFGPGTRLLVL.

The chain couples TRBV9 to TRBJ2-1; possibly TRBD2 for D (6 bases). The V and J ends lost 0 bases and 8 bases respectively, with 12 bases between them. The CDR3 totals 14 residues. Germline values: CDR1 SGDLS, CDR2 YYNGEE. The CDR3 loop reads CASSVVAGSDEQFF. The DNA for the CDR3 is TGTGCCAGCAGCGTAGTGGCGGGGTCGGATGAGCAGTTCTTC.